The 19 T cell receptor beta chains below all came from one sample that was sequenced in a study of T cell changes during pregnancy in multiple sclerosis. Sequenced by immunoSEQ multiplex PCR; TCRdb stores in-frame clones only, minus some. The repertoire holds some 51,000 clones, approximately 94% seen once, with less than 0.65% in the top ten. Specimen: CD4+ T cells from peripheral blood mononuclear cells, collected in the second trimester of pregnancy. These receptors were collected from a female donor with multiple sclerosis, enrolled in a pregnancy study.

The rearrangement uses TRBV7-9 and TRBJ1-2; 7 positions agree with TRBD1. From germline, CDR1 is SEHNR and CDR2 FQNEAQ (reference sequence). V dropped 4 bases and J dropped 3; count of bases not matched to a gene: 8. CDR3 size: 15 residues. CDR3 protein: CASSSRTGLDYGYTF. The CDR3 nucleotides read TGTGCCAGCAGCTCGCGGACAGGACTTGACTATGGCTACACCTTC.

The chain couples TRBV21-1 to TRBJ1-5. TRBV21-1 is listed as a pseudogene. The CDR3 contains 14 residues. In nucleotides, the CDR3 is TGTGCCAGCCCCAAACTCCTCCGTGTTCAGCCCCAGCATTTT. Translating it yields CASPKLLRVQPQHF.

This chain connects TRBV7-3 to TRBJ1-4; D perhaps matches TRBD1 (5 bases). V was cut by 6 bases and J by 7 bases, with 12 bases left in between. The germline CDR1 and CDR2 sequences are SGHTA and FQGTGA. The CDR3 runs 13 residues. Here the CDR3 reads CASSQGVAEKLFF. As DNA, the CDR3 is TGTGCCAGCAGTCAGGGTGTAGCTGAAAAACTGTTTTTT.

The genes are TRBV7-9 and TRBJ2-1; D is possibly TRBD2 (6 bases). The V end lost 1 base, the J end lost 0 bases, and 10 bases lay between the germline ends. Germline V gene sequence: CDR1 SEHNR, CDR2 FQNEAQ (reference sequence). The CDR3 runs 16 residues. CDR3 in DNA: TGTGCCAGCAGCTTAGGGGAGGCGGGCTCCTACAATGAGCAGTTCTTC. Its translation is CASSLGEAGSYNEQFF.

For the CDR3, the DNA is TGTGCCTGGAATACCGGACAGGGAGATAATTCACCCCTCCACTTT. Translated, it gives CAWNTGQGDNSPLHF. The chain recombines TRBV30 with TRBJ1-6; 8 bases fit TRBD1. This CDR3 is built from 15 residues. CDR1 is GTSNPN and CDR2 is SVGIG in the germline V gene (reference sequence). Trimming removed 4 bases from V and 5 bases from J; junction bases left unmatched: 7.

This chain uses TRBV5-1 with TRBJ2-7, with D possibly TRBD1 on 7 matching bases. This CDR3 is 15 amino acids long. The germline V and J ends were trimmed by 2 bases and 2 bases, with 14 bases remaining between them. Germline values: CDR1 SGHRS, CDR2 YFSETQ. DNA for the CDR3: TGCGCCAGCAGCTTCGGAGGGGGCCTAACCTACGAGCAGTACTTC. It specifies CASSFGGGLTYEQYF.

The chain carries TRBV4-2 and TRBJ1-4; D possibly corresponds to TRBD1 (5 bases). The V end lost 1 base, the J end lost 2 bases, and 11 bases lay between the germline ends. CDR3 size: 16 residues. Germline V lookup: CDR1 LGHNA, CDR2 YNFKEQ. The CDR3, as DNA: TGTGCCAGCAGCCAAGCCCTGACAGTTACTAATGAAAAACTGTTTTTT. Its protein product is CASSQALTVTNEKLFF.

The CDR3 nucleotides are TGTGCCAGCAGCCACACAGGGGGCCTTAATGAAAAACTGTTTTTT. Its translation is CASSHTGGLNEKLFF. This chain connects TRBV14 to TRBJ1-4; 9 bases are a match to TRBD1. V lost 3 bases and J lost 4; bases outside the gene matches: 3. CDR1 and CDR2 (germline): SGHDN, FVKESK. This CDR3 is built from 15 residues.

The V and J genes are TRBV2 and TRBJ2-3; D gene ambiguous. Germline V lookup: CDR1 SNHLY, CDR2 FYNNEI. The length of the CDR3 is 11 residues. V lost 3 bases to trimming and J lost 5 bases, with 3 bases between them. The CDR3 DNA is TGTGCCAGCAGTGAGCGAGATACGCAGTATTTT. Translation gives CASSERDTQYF.

The chain uses TRBV7-8 and TRBJ2-1; TRBD2 agrees at 7 bases. There are 17 residues in the CDR3. The germline V gene encodes CDR1 SGHVS and CDR2 FQNEAQ. The ends lost 3 bases at V and 10 bases at J; junction bases unmatched: 18. CDR3 DNA sequence: TGTGCCAGCAGCTTTCGGGACTACACCCGAGGTGGCAAGGAGCAGTTCTTC. The encoded protein is CASSFRDYTRGGKEQFF.

V is TRBV2 and J is TRBJ1-6, with 7 nucleotides matching TRBD1. Germline V lookup: CDR1 SNHLY, CDR2 FYNNEI. This CDR3 has 15 residues. The V gene end was trimmed by 6 bases and the J gene end by 7 bases; junction bases not matched to a gene: 9. The DNA for the CDR3 is TGTGCCAGCAGGCCACAGGGGACGATGAATTCACCCCTCCACTTT. It encodes CASRPQGTMNSPLHF.

The genes are TRBV7-3 and TRBJ2-2; 11 nucleotides align to TRBD2. This CDR3 contains 18 residues. Germline V lookup: CDR1 SGHTA, CDR2 FQGTGA. Trimming removed 1 base from V and 1 base from J; junction bases left unmatched: 5. CDR3 coding DNA: TGTGCCAGCAGCTTAATGCTTCTAGCGGGGGGGAACACCGGGGAGCTGTTTTTT. Translation: CASSLMLLAGGNTGELFF.

The chain carries TRBV11-2 and TRBJ1-1, with 7 bases that match TRBD1. This CDR3 has 16 residues. V lost 1 base, J lost 1 base, and 6 bases stayed unmatched. CDR1 SGHAT and CDR2 FQNNGV come from the germline V gene. CDR3 sequence (DNA): TGTGCCAGCAGCTTAGGGACAGGAGCTGGGAACACTGAAGCTTTCTTT. This gives the protein CASSLGTGAGNTEAFF. The full variable domain, rest sourced from reference TRBV11-2 and TRBJ1-1, is EAGVAQSPRYKIIEKRQSVAFWCNPISGHATLYWYQQILGQGPKLLIQFQNNGVVDDSQLPKDRFSAERLKGVDSTLKIQPAKLEDSAVYLCASSLGTGAGNTEAFFGQGTRLTVV.

The chain combines TRBV29-1 with TRBJ2-1; D may be TRBD1 (6 bases). The CDR3 is made up of 13 amino acids. Germline lookup yields CDR1 SQVTM and CDR2 ANQGSEA. The ends were cut back, 8 bases at V and 5 bases at J, with 16 bases in the middle. CDR3: CSPIQGPHNEQFF. CDR3 in DNA: TGCAGCCCGATACAGGGTCCCCACAATGAGCAGTTCTTC.

The rearrangement joins TRBV5-4 to TRBJ1-3; D not resolved. CDR3 length equals 17 residues. Germline-derived CDR1 and CDR2 are SGHNT and YYREEE (reference sequence). V dropped 0 bases and J dropped 0 bases, with 13 bases sitting between them. CDR3 coding DNA: TGTGCCAGCAGCTTGGCCGGCGGATTAAGCTCTGGAAACACCATATATTTT. Its translation: CASSLAGGLSSGNTIYF. The whole variable domain, remainder taken from reference TRBV5-4 and TRBJ1-3, is ETGVTQSPTHLIKTRGQQVTLRCSSQSGHNTVSWYQQALGQGPQFIFQYYREEENGRGNFPPRFSGLQFPNYSSELNVNALELDDSALYLCASSLAGGLSSGNTIYFGEGSWLTVV.

The chain couples TRBV9 to TRBJ1-1; the match to TRBD1 covers 9 bases. There are 15 residues in the CDR3. Germline V CDR1 and CDR2: SGDLS, YYNGEE. The V and J ends lost 0 bases and 6 bases, in that order; junction bases with no gene match: 6. CDR3 sequence: CASSVVTGGRPEAFF. DNA for the CDR3: TGTGCCAGCAGCGTAGTAACAGGGGGCAGACCTGAAGCTTTCTTT. Drawing the rest from reference TRBV9 and TRBJ1-1, the complete variable domain is DSGVTQTPKHLITATGQRVTLRCSPRSGDLSVYWYQQSLDQGLQFLIQYYNGEERAKGNILERFSAQQFPDLHSELNLSSLELGDSALYFCASSVVTGGRPEAFFGQGTRLTVV.

This sequence joins TRBV2 and TRBJ2-5, with 11 bases identical to TRBD1. The germline gives CDR1 SNHLY, CDR2 FYNNEI. The CDR3 is 17 residues long. V was clipped by 1 base and J by 2 bases; unmatched bases: 6. The CDR3 nucleotides read TGTGCCAGCAGTGAAGTTCGGGGGACAGGGGGACAAGAGACCCAGTACTTC. Residues: CASSEVRGTGGQETQYF.

The rearrangement joins TRBV7-3 to TRBJ1-2; possible D gene TRBD1, 6 bases. Germline CDR1 reads SGHTA; CDR2 reads FQGTGA. This CDR3 is 13 amino acids long. V lost 4 bases, J lost 7 bases, and 13 bases lay in between. CDR3 amino acids: CASSSTGTSGYTF. In nucleotides, the CDR3 is TGTGCCAGCAGCTCCACAGGGACCTCTGGCTACACCTTC.

The chain has TRBV7-2 and TRBJ2-1; D is perhaps TRBD2 (5 bases). The V gene lost 3 bases and the J gene lost 8 bases, with 14 bases spanning the gap. The CDR3 runs to 14 residues. Germline CDR1 and CDR2: SGHTA and FQGNSA. The CDR3 DNA follows: TGTGCCAGCAGCTTCGCCGGGCCCGGGGATGAGCAGTTCTTC. Protein product: CASSFAGPGDEQFF.